The rows below give T cell receptor beta chains drawn from one sample of a study of molecular identifiers for immune sequencing clone quantification. TCRdb independently ran MiXCR on the PCR reads; one entry per CDR3 protein. The sample shows approximately 590,000 distinct CDR3 sequences, 25% of them seen only once. Material for sequencing was naive CD8+ T cells from blood, with Jurkat cell RNA spiked in. These receptors all come from a human donor in good health. Some libraries in this study had Jurkat cell RNA spiked in. CDR3s include the opening cysteine and the closing phenylalanine or tryptophan. D genes are given only for firm matches. Clone size, where shown, is once, few, many, or a class for clones that have expanded.

cdr3_aa: CASSIYSGQGSNQPQHF
cdr3_nt: TGTGCCAGTAGTATTTATTCAGGACAGGGTAGCAATCAGCCCCAGCATTTT
v_call: TRBV19
d_call: TRBD1
clone_size: few
j_call: TRBJ1-5

cdr3_aa: CASSLEGRAWDIQYF
cdr3_nt: TGTGCCAGCAGCTTAGAGGGCAGGGCGTGGGACATTCAGTACTTC
v_call: TRBV7-2
d_call: NA
clone_size: many
j_call: TRBJ2-4

cdr3_aa: CSASEDKYTGELFF
cdr3_nt: TGCAGTGCTAGTGAGGACAAGTACACCGGGGAGCTGTTTTTT
v_call: TRBV20-1
d_call: NA
clone_size: few
j_call: TRBJ2-2

cdr3_aa: CASSQDRALGDEKLFF
cdr3_nt: TGCGCCAGCAGCCAAGATCGGGCTCTCGGGGATGAAAAACTGTTTTTT
v_call: TRBV4-3
d_call: NA
clone_size: few
j_call: TRBJ1-4

cdr3_aa: CASSPEGLAGGHREQLF
cdr3_nt: TGTGCCAGCAGTCCGGAGGGACTAGCGGGAGGGCATCGGGAGCAGCTCTTC
v_call: TRBV12-3/TRBV12-4
d_call: TRBD2
clone_size: few
j_call: TRBJ2-1

cdr3_aa: CASSRDRDKADTQYF
cdr3_nt: TGTGCCAGCAGCCGGGACAGGGATAAGGCAGATACGCAGTATTTT
v_call: TRBV11-3
d_call: TRBD1
clone_size: NA
j_call: TRBJ2-3

cdr3_aa: CASGPRLAGGPWELFF
cdr3_nt: TGTGCCAGCGGCCCCCGACTAGCGGGAGGGCCCTGGGAGCTGTTTTTT
v_call: TRBV7-9
d_call: TRBD2
clone_size: few
j_call: TRBJ2-2

cdr3_aa: CASSQILGGGGAYGYTF
cdr3_nt: TGCGCCAGCAGCCAAATCTTGGGAGGGGGGGGCGCTTATGGCTACACCTTC
v_call: TRBV4-1
d_call: NA
clone_size: NA
j_call: TRBJ1-2

cdr3_aa: CASSVSRTDGTEAFF
cdr3_nt: TGTGCCAGCAGTGTTAGTCGGACCGATGGCACTGAAGCTTTCTTT
v_call: TRBV2
d_call: NA
clone_size: NA
j_call: TRBJ1-1

cdr3_aa: CASSPERVLAKNIQYF
cdr3_nt: TGCGCCAGCAGCCCCGAGAGGGTACTAGCCAAAAACATTCAGTACTTC
v_call: TRBV4-3
d_call: NA
clone_size: many
j_call: TRBJ2-4

cdr3_aa: CASSTGLSTDTQYF
cdr3_nt: TGTGCCAGCAGTACAGGTCTGAGCACAGATACGCAGTATTTT
v_call: TRBV12-3/TRBV12-4
d_call: NA
clone_size: few
j_call: TRBJ2-3

cdr3_aa: CATSSGPLNTEAFF
cdr3_nt: TGTGCCACCTCCTCGGGCCCCTTGAACACTGAAGCTTTCTTT
v_call: TRBV2
d_call: NA
clone_size: NA
j_call: TRBJ1-1

cdr3_aa: CASTTRSGQLSGANVLTF
cdr3_nt: TGTGCCAGTACCACACGATCCGGACAGCTCTCTGGGGCCAACGTCCTGACTTTC
v_call: TRBV19
d_call: NA
clone_size: many
j_call: TRBJ2-6

cdr3_aa: CASSSRPGQASSYEQYF
cdr3_nt: TGTGCCAGTAGTTCCCGCCCGGGACAGGCCAGCTCCTACGAGCAGTACTTC
v_call: TRBV19
d_call: TRBD1
clone_size: NA
j_call: TRBJ2-7

cdr3_aa: CAISEVGYEQYF
cdr3_nt: TGTGCCATCAGTGAGGTCGGGTACGAGCAGTACTTC
v_call: TRBV10-3
d_call: NA
clone_size: many
j_call: TRBJ2-7

cdr3_aa: CASRQQGSHEQYF
cdr3_nt: TGTGCCAGCAGACAACAGGGTTCCCACGAGCAGTACTTC
v_call: TRBV25-1
d_call: NA
clone_size: NA
j_call: TRBJ2-7

cdr3_aa: CSARVSGLAGNEQFF
cdr3_nt: TGCAGTGCTAGAGTATCCGGACTAGCGGGCAATGAGCAGTTCTTC
v_call: TRBV20-1
d_call: TRBD2
clone_size: NA
j_call: TRBJ2-1

cdr3_aa: CASSLGPWGTEAFF
cdr3_nt: TGTGCCAGCAGTTTGGGCCCTTGGGGCACTGAAGCTTTCTTT
v_call: TRBV28
d_call: NA
clone_size: many
j_call: TRBJ1-1

cdr3_aa: CASSLKGAYNEQFF
cdr3_nt: TGTGCCAGCAGCTTAAAGGGGGCCTACAATGAGCAGTTCTTC
v_call: TRBV7-9
d_call: NA
clone_size: many
j_call: TRBJ2-1

cdr3_aa: CASGFPEMNTEAFF
cdr3_nt: TGTGCTAGTGGTTTCCCAGAAATGAACACTGAAGCTTTCTTT
v_call: TRBV12-5
d_call: NA
clone_size: NA
j_call: TRBJ1-1

cdr3_aa: CASSATDRGLPEAFF
cdr3_nt: TGTGCCAGCAGCGCAACGGACAGGGGATTGCCTGAAGCTTTCTTT
v_call: TRBV7-9
d_call: TRBD1
clone_size: NA
j_call: TRBJ1-1

cdr3_aa: CASSKGGTDQPQHF
cdr3_nt: TGTGCCAGCAGCAAAGGAGGGACAGATCAGCCCCAGCATTTT
v_call: TRBV21-1
d_call: NA
clone_size: NA
j_call: TRBJ1-5

cdr3_aa: CASSQDRDRGYEQYF
cdr3_nt: TGCGCCAGCAGCCAAGATCGGGACAGGGGGTACGAGCAGTACTTC
v_call: TRBV4-3
d_call: TRBD1
clone_size: many
j_call: TRBJ2-7

cdr3_aa: CASSRDRGQTDTQYF
cdr3_nt: TGCGCCAGCAGCCGAGACAGGGGGCAGACAGATACGCAGTATTTT
v_call: TRBV4-3
d_call: TRBD1
clone_size: many
j_call: TRBJ2-3

cdr3_aa: CASSYGREQFF
cdr3_nt: TGTGCCAGCAGTTACGGGCGTGAGCAGTTCTTC
v_call: TRBV6-2/TRBV6-3
d_call: NA
clone_size: many
j_call: TRBJ2-1

cdr3_aa: CASSWGGGPSPVAQYF
cdr3_nt: TGTGCCAGCAGTTGGGGGGGGGGGCCATCCCCAGTGGCCCAGTACTTC
v_call: TRBV27
d_call: NA
clone_size: NA
j_call: TRBJ2-5

cdr3_aa: CARSQDRNQPQHF
cdr3_nt: TGCGCCCGCAGCCAAGATAGGAATCAGCCCCAGCATTTT
v_call: TRBV4-3
d_call: NA
clone_size: once
j_call: TRBJ1-5

cdr3_aa: CASSIGLGGFYEQYF
cdr3_nt: TGTGCCAGTAGTATCGGCCTCGGGGGGTTTTACGAGCAGTACTTC
v_call: TRBV19
d_call: TRBD2
clone_size: few
j_call: TRBJ2-7

cdr3_aa: CASKEDRGNTGELFF
cdr3_nt: TGTGCCAGTAAGGAGGACAGGGGGAACACCGGGGAGCTGTTTTTT
v_call: TRBV19
d_call: TRBD1
clone_size: few
j_call: TRBJ2-2

cdr3_aa: CASSYGGVGYQETQYF
cdr3_nt: TGTGCCAGCAGCTACGGAGGGGTGGGGTACCAAGAGACCCAGTACTTC
v_call: TRBV13
d_call: NA
clone_size: NA
j_call: TRBJ2-5